This T cell receptor (beta chain) was found in a study of OX40 agonist ivuxolimab in advanced cancers. The study, taken as a whole, reports: Among expanded peripheral T cells, antigen specificity went undetermined.

Clones were read by immunoSEQ multiplex PCR, and TCRdb kept only the in-frame ones, dropping some. The repertoire holds some 22,000 clones, with about 89% as singletons. It was autoimmune disease history or systemic immunosuppression that excluded patients. Blood sampling was done at baseline, cycle 4 day 1, and cycle 7 day 1. CDR3 size: 12 residues. Trimming left V 5 bases short and J 8 bases short, with 12 bases between. CDR1 SGHAT and CDR2 FQNNGV come from the germline V gene. Points on this clone: The antigen is undetermined.

The sequence was obtained from an adult with an advanced solid tumor such as melanoma, head and neck, liver or kidney cancer. V usage is TRBV11-2 and J usage is TRBJ1-2, with D unclear. The sequencing used CD4+ or CD8+ T cells sorted from blood, collected in a trial of the OX40 agonist ivuxolimab. CDR3 bases: TGTGCCAGCAGCCCCTGGGGAGGAGGCTACACCTTC. Encoded protein: CASSPWGGGYTF.